The source of this T cell receptor beta chain is a study of cytomegalovirus exposure and HLA in healthy donors. Trimming removed 0 bases from V and 5 bases from J; junction bases left unmatched: 14. The CDR3 loop spans 18 amino acids. Looked up from germline, CDR1 is LGHNA and CDR2 is YSLEER. The primer mix had 60 Vbeta and 13 Jbeta primers. Generated by immunoSEQ multiplex PCR, the TCRdb table keeps only in-frame clones and is missing some. The table includes tens of thousands of clones, 65% to 90% detected once. The chain is built from TRBV4-3 and TRBJ2-7, with TRBD2 matching over 9 bases. The sequence was obtained from a man aged 30-40 years in good health and CMV-seronegative. Sequences were obtained from PBMCs. CDR3 sequence reads: CASSQDLSSGGLSDEQYF. CDR3 bases: TGCGCCAGCAGCCAAGATCTGAGTAGCGGGGGCTTATCGGACGAGCAGTACTTC.